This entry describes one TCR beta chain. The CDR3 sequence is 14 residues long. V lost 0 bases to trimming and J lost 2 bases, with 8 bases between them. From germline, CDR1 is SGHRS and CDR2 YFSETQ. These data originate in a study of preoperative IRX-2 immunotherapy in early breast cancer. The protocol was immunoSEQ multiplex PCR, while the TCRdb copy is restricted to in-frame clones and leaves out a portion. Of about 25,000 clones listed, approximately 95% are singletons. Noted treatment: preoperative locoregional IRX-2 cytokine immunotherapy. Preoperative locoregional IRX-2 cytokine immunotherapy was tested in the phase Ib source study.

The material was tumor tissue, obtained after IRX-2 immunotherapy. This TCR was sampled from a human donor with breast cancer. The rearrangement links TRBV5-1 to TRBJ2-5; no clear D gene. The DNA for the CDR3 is TGCGCCAGCAGCTTGGGAGGACGTCAAGAGACCCAGTACTTC. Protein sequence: CASSLGGRQETQYF.